These T cell receptor beta chains were read from a single sample in a study of blood T cell repertoires in COVID-19. The data were produced by immunoSEQ multiplex PCR, yet TCRdb's version contains in-frame clones alone and is incomplete. Of roughly 180,000 clones listed, 70% to 90% are singletons. The sample was peripheral blood. These receptors all stem from a man aged 55 to 69 who had recovered from COVID-19. CDR3s include the opening cysteine and the closing phenylalanine or tryptophan. The order of the fields is clone size, V gene, CDR3 length, D gene, J gene, CDR3 DNA, CDR3 protein. The D gene is left open where the match is weak. A clone size is listed for some rows: how often the clone was seen (once, few, many), or a class if it is expanded.

abundance: .; v_gene: TRBV11-1; len: 12; d_gene: .; j_gene: TRBJ2-7; CDR3nt: TGTGCCAGCAGCTTATCCCTCTACGAGCAGTACTTC; CDR3aa: CASSLSLYEQYF
abundance: .; v_gene: TRBV7-2; len: 15; d_gene: TRBD1; j_gene: TRBJ2-3; CDR3nt: TGTGCCAGCAGCTTAGGGGACAGGGGTCCAGATACGCAGTATTTT; CDR3aa: CASSLGDRGPDTQYF
abundance: .; v_gene: TRBV27; len: 16; d_gene: TRBD1; j_gene: TRBJ2-1; CDR3nt: TGTGCCAGCAGTCAAACACCGGGACAGGGGGCGGATGAGCAGTTCTTC; CDR3aa: CASSQTPGQGADEQFF
abundance: .; v_gene: TRBV28; len: 15; d_gene: .; j_gene: TRBJ2-3; CDR3nt: TGTGCCAGCAGTTTTCAGGGGTCAGTCGTTCATACGCAGTATTTT; CDR3aa: CASSFQGSVVHTQYF
abundance: .; v_gene: TRBV4-3; len: 14; d_gene: .; j_gene: TRBJ2-5; CDR3nt: TGCGCCAGCAGCCAAAGGGAAGGAGGAGAGACCCAGTACTTC; CDR3aa: CASSQREGGETQYF
abundance: .; v_gene: TRBV19; len: 14; d_gene: TRBD2; j_gene: TRBJ2-1; CDR3nt: TGTGCCACCTCCACTAGCGGGGGGGCGCGTGAGCAGTTCTTC; CDR3aa: CATSTSGGAREQFF
abundance: .; v_gene: TRBV11-3; len: 14; d_gene: TRBD1; j_gene: TRBJ2-2; CDR3nt: TGTGCCAGCAGCTTCAGGACAGGGGCCGGGGAGCTGTTTTTT; CDR3aa: CASSFRTGAGELFF
abundance: .; v_gene: TRBV19; len: 16; d_gene: .; j_gene: TRBJ1-1; CDR3nt: TGTGCCAGTAGCGACTACCCTGACACTAGGAACACTGAAGCTTTCTTT; CDR3aa: CASSDYPDTRNTEAFF
abundance: .; v_gene: TRBV19; len: 14; d_gene: TRBD2; j_gene: TRBJ2-7; CDR3nt: TGTGCCAGTAGTATACTGCCTAGCGGGAGCGAGCAGTACTTC; CDR3aa: CASSILPSGSEQYF
abundance: .; v_gene: TRBV20-1; len: 14; d_gene: TRBD1; j_gene: TRBJ2-7; CDR3nt: TGCAGTGCCAGTCCCGGGACAGGGAGCTACGAGCAGTACTTC; CDR3aa: CSASPGTGSYEQYF
abundance: many; v_gene: TRBV9; len: 15; d_gene: TRBD2; j_gene: TRBJ2-2; CDR3nt: TGTGCCAGCAGCGGGACTAGCGGGTTGCCCGGGGAGCTGTTTTTT; CDR3aa: CASSGTSGLPGELFF
abundance: .; v_gene: TRBV18; len: 15; d_gene: .; j_gene: TRBJ2-3; CDR3nt: TGTGCCAGCTCAAGGACACCCGCTAGCACAGATACGCAGTATTTT; CDR3aa: CASSRTPASTDTQYF
abundance: .; v_gene: TRBV10-3; len: 15; d_gene: .; j_gene: TRBJ1-1; CDR3nt: TGTGCCATCAGTGAGTCGTTAGATAGGAACACTGAAGCTTTCTTT; CDR3aa: CAISESLDRNTEAFF
abundance: .; v_gene: TRBV13; len: 17; d_gene: TRBD1; j_gene: TRBJ1-4; CDR3nt: TGTGCCAGCAGCTTCGGACAGGGGGGAGTTGAAAGCGAAAAACTGTTTTTT; CDR3aa: CASSFGQGGVESEKLFF
abundance: once; v_gene: TRBV27; len: 15; d_gene: TRBD1; j_gene: TRBJ1-4; CDR3nt: TGTGCCAGCAGTCCCCCGCCGGGACAGTGGGGTAGGCTGTTTTTT; CDR3aa: CASSPPPGQWGRLFF
abundance: .; v_gene: TRBV7-2; len: 16; d_gene: TRBD2; j_gene: TRBJ2-7; CDR3nt: TGTGCCAGCAGCCCAGGGACTAGCGGGGGGGCCTACGAGCAGTACTTC; CDR3aa: CASSPGTSGGAYEQYF
abundance: .; v_gene: TRBV11-1; len: 15; d_gene: TRBD2; j_gene: TRBJ2-1; CDR3nt: TGTGCCAGCAGCCCCAGGGTAGCGGGGGACAATGAGCAGTTCTTC; CDR3aa: CASSPRVAGDNEQFF
abundance: .; v_gene: TRBV7-9; len: 15; d_gene: TRBD1; j_gene: TRBJ1-5; CDR3nt: TGTGCCAGCAGTTCAGGGGGGTATAGCAATCAGCCCCAGCATTTT; CDR3aa: CASSSGGYSNQPQHF
abundance: .; v_gene: TRBV29-1; len: 14; d_gene: .; j_gene: TRBJ1-3; CDR3nt: TGCAGCGCCGGGACAACCACACCTGGAAACACCATATATTTT; CDR3aa: CSAGTTTPGNTIYF
abundance: .; v_gene: TRBV6-5; len: 14; d_gene: .; j_gene: TRBJ1-4; CDR3nt: TGTGCCAGCAGTTCCCAGGGTACTAATGAAAAACTGTTTTTT; CDR3aa: CASSSQGTNEKLFF
abundance: .; v_gene: TRBV4-2; len: 16; d_gene: TRBD1; j_gene: TRBJ1-2; CDR3nt: TGTGCCAGCAGCCAAGAACCGGGACAGGAGAACTATGGCTACACCTTC; CDR3aa: CASSQEPGQENYGYTF
abundance: .; v_gene: TRBV12-3/TRBV12-4; len: 13; d_gene: TRBD1; j_gene: TRBJ1-2; CDR3nt: TGTGCCAGCAGTTTGGGACAGGGACGTGGCTACACCTTC; CDR3aa: CASSLGQGRGYTF
abundance: .; v_gene: TRBV9; len: 13; d_gene: .; j_gene: TRBJ1-2; CDR3nt: TGTGCCAGCAGCGACAGGTTTAACTATGGCTACACCTTC; CDR3aa: CASSDRFNYGYTF
abundance: .; v_gene: TRBV11-2; len: 16; d_gene: .; j_gene: TRBJ2-3; CDR3nt: TGTGCCAGCAGCCCTACTTCGGTAGGGGGCACAGATACGCAGTATTTT; CDR3aa: CASSPTSVGGTDTQYF
abundance: .; v_gene: TRBV6-2/TRBV6-3; len: 19; d_gene: TRBD2; j_gene: TRBJ2-3; CDR3nt: TGTGCCAGCAGCCCCCATTTCAGCGGGGGGGTAAGTGTGACAGATACGCAGTATTTT; CDR3aa: CASSPHFSGGVSVTDTQYF
abundance: .; v_gene: TRBV5-4; len: 13; d_gene: .; j_gene: TRBJ1-4; CDR3nt: TGTGCCAGCAGCTCACAGGGTTTGGAAAAACTGTTTTTT; CDR3aa: CASSSQGLEKLFF
abundance: .; v_gene: TRBV6-6; len: 16; d_gene: TRBD2; j_gene: TRBJ2-3; CDR3nt: TGTGCCAGCAGTCCGGGGGGGAGGGGAGGGCTGGATACGCAGTATTTT; CDR3aa: CASSPGGRGGLDTQYF
abundance: .; v_gene: TRBV19; len: 13; d_gene: TRBD2; j_gene: TRBJ2-7; CDR3nt: TGTGCCAGTAGTCTAGCGGGGGCCTACGAGCAGTACTTC; CDR3aa: CASSLAGAYEQYF
abundance: .; v_gene: TRBV9; len: 16; d_gene: TRBD2; j_gene: TRBJ2-1; CDR3nt: TGTGCCAGCAGCGTAGGGGTAGCGGGGGGCTACAATGAGCAGTTCTTC; CDR3aa: CASSVGVAGGYNEQFF
abundance: .; v_gene: TRBV6-5; len: 14; d_gene: TRBD1; j_gene: TRBJ2-2; CDR3nt: TGTGCCAGCAGCACCGGGACAGAAACCGGGGAGCTGTTTTTT; CDR3aa: CASSTGTETGELFF
abundance: .; v_gene: TRBV5-5; len: 15; d_gene: .; j_gene: TRBJ2-7; CDR3nt: TGTGCCAGCAGCTTGGTCGGACAGCAACAATACGAGCAGTACTTC; CDR3aa: CASSLVGQQQYEQYF
abundance: .; v_gene: TRBV6-5; len: 15; d_gene: .; j_gene: TRBJ2-7; CDR3nt: TGTGCCAGCAGTTACCGGGGTAGCGCCTCCTACGAGCAGTACTTC; CDR3aa: CASSYRGSASYEQYF
abundance: once; v_gene: TRBV7-9; len: 16; d_gene: TRBD1; j_gene: TRBJ1-6; CDR3nt: TGTGCCAGCAGCTTAATAGGACAGGGGGGAAATTCACCCCTCCACTTT; CDR3aa: CASSLIGQGGNSPLHF
abundance: .; v_gene: TRBV7-2; len: 14; d_gene: .; j_gene: TRBJ2-5; CDR3nt: TGTGCCAGCAGCGTCTATGGGGGGCAAGAGACCCAGTACTTC; CDR3aa: CASSVYGGQETQYF
abundance: .; v_gene: TRBV18; len: 14; d_gene: .; j_gene: TRBJ1-5; CDR3nt: TGTGCCAGCTCACCACCGGGGGGAAATCAGCCCCAGCATTTT; CDR3aa: CASSPPGGNQPQHF
abundance: .; v_gene: TRBV6-6; len: 16; d_gene: TRBD2; j_gene: TRBJ2-2; CDR3nt: TGTGCCAGCAGTTTCGGACTAGCGGGGGTAGCCGGGGAGCTGTTTTTT; CDR3aa: CASSFGLAGVAGELFF
abundance: .; v_gene: TRBV24-1; len: 14; d_gene: TRBD1; j_gene: TRBJ1-1; CDR3nt: TGTGCCACCAGGATGACAGGGCCGAACACTGAAGCTTTCTTT; CDR3aa: CATRMTGPNTEAFF
abundance: .; v_gene: TRBV9; len: 15; d_gene: .; j_gene: TRBJ1-6; CDR3nt: TGTGCCAGCAGCGTAGGTAAAGGGGTTGTCGTCCCCCTCCACTTT; CDR3aa: CASSVGKGVVVPLHF
abundance: .; v_gene: TRBV7-8; len: 15; d_gene: TRBD1; j_gene: TRBJ1-6; CDR3nt: TGTGCCAGCAGCCCCTTACGGACAGGCAACACACCCCTCCACTTT; CDR3aa: CASSPLRTGNTPLHF
abundance: .; v_gene: TRBV24-1; len: 16; d_gene: TRBD1; j_gene: TRBJ1-1; CDR3nt: TGTGCCACCGTTAGTGGTACAGGGGGCAGGGACACTGAAGCTTTCTTT; CDR3aa: CATVSGTGGRDTEAFF
abundance: once; v_gene: TRBV5-8; len: 15; d_gene: TRBD2; j_gene: TRBJ2-5; CDR3nt: TGTGCCAGCAGCCTGCTCGGGACTAGTCAAGAGACCCAGTACTTC; CDR3aa: CASSLLGTSQETQYF
abundance: .; v_gene: TRBV5-1; len: 14; d_gene: TRBD1; j_gene: TRBJ2-7; CDR3nt: TGCGCCAGCAGCTTGGGACAGGGAAGCTACGAGCAGTACTTC; CDR3aa: CASSLGQGSYEQYF
abundance: .; v_gene: TRBV12-3/TRBV12-4; len: 13; d_gene: .; j_gene: TRBJ2-2; CDR3nt: TGTGCCAGCACCCGAAGGGGAACCGGGGAGCTGTTTTTT; CDR3aa: CASTRRGTGELFF
abundance: .; v_gene: TRBV18; len: 11; d_gene: .; j_gene: TRBJ1-1; CDR3nt: TGTGCCAGCGGCGGAAACGGTGAAGCTTTCTTT; CDR3aa: CASGGNGEAFF
abundance: .; v_gene: TRBV7-2; len: 14; d_gene: .; j_gene: TRBJ1-2; CDR3nt: TGTGCCAGCAGCTTAGCGACAGATTTCTATGGCTACACCTTC; CDR3aa: CASSLATDFYGYTF
abundance: .; v_gene: TRBV9; len: 15; d_gene: .; j_gene: TRBJ1-1; CDR3nt: TGTGCCAGCAGCGTAGCAATAAGCTCTCAACAGGAAGCTTTCTTT; CDR3aa: CASSVAISSQQEAFF
abundance: .; v_gene: TRBV7-3; len: 13; d_gene: TRBD1; j_gene: TRBJ2-3; CDR3nt: TGTGCCAGCACCACAGGGGCCTCGAATACGCAGTATTTT; CDR3aa: CASTTGASNTQYF
abundance: .; v_gene: TRBV6-5; len: 14; d_gene: .; j_gene: TRBJ1-2; CDR3nt: TGTGCCAGCAGTTACCAGGGGTGGGGCTATGGCTACACCTTC; CDR3aa: CASSYQGWGYGYTF
abundance: .; v_gene: TRBV4-2; len: 14; d_gene: .; j_gene: TRBJ1-5; CDR3nt: TGTGCCAGCAGCCAGGAGGGTCCGGGTCAGCCCCAGCATTTT; CDR3aa: CASSQEGPGQPQHF
abundance: .; v_gene: TRBV10-3; len: 15; d_gene: TRBD2; j_gene: TRBJ2-7; CDR3nt: TGTGCCATCAGTGAGACTAGCGGGGTTATCTACGAGCAGTACTTC; CDR3aa: CAISETSGVIYEQYF
abundance: .; v_gene: TRBV6-5; len: 16; d_gene: TRBD1; j_gene: TRBJ2-5; CDR3nt: TGTGCCAGCAGTTACTTGCCACAGGGGATCGGGGAGACCCAGTACTTC; CDR3aa: CASSYLPQGIGETQYF
abundance: .; v_gene: TRBV3-1/TRBV3-2; len: 13; d_gene: .; j_gene: TRBJ2-5; CDR3nt: TGTGCCAGCAGCCGGACAGCCCAAGAGACCCAGTACTTC; CDR3aa: CASSRTAQETQYF
abundance: .; v_gene: TRBV4-1; len: 13; d_gene: .; j_gene: TRBJ1-3; CDR3nt: TGCGCCAGCAGCCGAGGCTCTGGAAACACCATATATTTT; CDR3aa: CASSRGSGNTIYF
abundance: once; v_gene: TRBV12-5; len: 15; d_gene: .; j_gene: TRBJ2-3; CDR3nt: TGTGCTAGTGAAGAAGGACGGGGGAGCACAGATACGCAGTATTTT; CDR3aa: CASEEGRGSTDTQYF